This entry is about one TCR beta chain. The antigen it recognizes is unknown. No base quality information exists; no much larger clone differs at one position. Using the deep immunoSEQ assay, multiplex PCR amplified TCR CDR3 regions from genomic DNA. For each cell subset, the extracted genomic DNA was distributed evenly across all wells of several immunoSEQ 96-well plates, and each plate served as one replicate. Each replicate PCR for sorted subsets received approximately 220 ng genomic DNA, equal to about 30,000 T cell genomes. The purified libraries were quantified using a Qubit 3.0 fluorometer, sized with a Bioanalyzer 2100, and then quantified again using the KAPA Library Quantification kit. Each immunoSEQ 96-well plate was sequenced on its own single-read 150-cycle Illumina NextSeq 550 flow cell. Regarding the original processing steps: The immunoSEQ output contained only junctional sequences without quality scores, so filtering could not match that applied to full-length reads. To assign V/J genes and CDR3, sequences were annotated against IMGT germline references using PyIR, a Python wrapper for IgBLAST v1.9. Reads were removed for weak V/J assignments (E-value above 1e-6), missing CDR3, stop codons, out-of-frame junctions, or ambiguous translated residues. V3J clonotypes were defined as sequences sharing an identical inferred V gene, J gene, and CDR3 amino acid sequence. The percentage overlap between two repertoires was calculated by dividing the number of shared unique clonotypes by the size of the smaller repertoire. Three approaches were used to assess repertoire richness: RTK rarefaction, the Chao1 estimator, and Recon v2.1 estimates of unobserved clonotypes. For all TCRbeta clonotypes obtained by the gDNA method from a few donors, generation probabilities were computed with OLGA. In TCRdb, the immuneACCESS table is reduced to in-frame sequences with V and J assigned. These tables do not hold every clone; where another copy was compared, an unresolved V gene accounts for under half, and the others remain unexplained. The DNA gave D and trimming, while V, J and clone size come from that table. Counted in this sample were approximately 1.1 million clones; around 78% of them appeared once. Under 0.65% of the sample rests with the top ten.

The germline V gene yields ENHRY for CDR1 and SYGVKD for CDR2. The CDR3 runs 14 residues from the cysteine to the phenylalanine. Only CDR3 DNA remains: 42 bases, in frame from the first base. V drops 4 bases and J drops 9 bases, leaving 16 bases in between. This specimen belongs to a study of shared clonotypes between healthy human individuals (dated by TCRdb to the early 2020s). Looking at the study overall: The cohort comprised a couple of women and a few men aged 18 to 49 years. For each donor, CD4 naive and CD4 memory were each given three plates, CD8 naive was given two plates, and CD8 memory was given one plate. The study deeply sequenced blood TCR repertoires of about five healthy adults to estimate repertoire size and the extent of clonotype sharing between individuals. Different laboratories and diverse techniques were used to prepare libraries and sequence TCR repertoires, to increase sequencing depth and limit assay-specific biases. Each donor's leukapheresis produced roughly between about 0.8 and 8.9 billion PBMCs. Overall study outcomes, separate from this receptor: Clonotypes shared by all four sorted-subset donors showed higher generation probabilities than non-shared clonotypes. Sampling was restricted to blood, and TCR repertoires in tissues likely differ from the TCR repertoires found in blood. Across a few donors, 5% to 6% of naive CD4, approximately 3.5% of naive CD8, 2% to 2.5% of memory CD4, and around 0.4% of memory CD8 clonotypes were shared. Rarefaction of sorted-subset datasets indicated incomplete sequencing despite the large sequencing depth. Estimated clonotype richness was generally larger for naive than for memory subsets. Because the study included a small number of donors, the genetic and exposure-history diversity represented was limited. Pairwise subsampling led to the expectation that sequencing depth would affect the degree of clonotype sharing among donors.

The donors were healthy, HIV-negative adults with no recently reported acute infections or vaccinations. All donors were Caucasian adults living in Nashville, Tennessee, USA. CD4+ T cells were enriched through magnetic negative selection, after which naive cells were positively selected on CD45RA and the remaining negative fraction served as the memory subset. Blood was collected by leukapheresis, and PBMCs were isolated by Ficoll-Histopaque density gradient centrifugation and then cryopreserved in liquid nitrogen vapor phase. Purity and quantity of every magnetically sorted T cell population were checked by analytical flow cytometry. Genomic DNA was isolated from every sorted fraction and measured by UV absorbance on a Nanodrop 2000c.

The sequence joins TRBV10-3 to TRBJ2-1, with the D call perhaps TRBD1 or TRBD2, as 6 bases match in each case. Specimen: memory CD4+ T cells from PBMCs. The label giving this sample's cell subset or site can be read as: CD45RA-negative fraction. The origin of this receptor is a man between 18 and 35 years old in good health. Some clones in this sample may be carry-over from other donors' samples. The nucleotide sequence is TGTGCCATCAGTGCCGGCGGGACACTGGGTGAGCAGTTCTTC. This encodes CAISAGGTLGEQFF.